This T cell receptor (beta chain) was recorded in a study of response to subunit inactivated influenza vaccine. From the RT-PCR reads, TCRdb called clonotypes with MiXCR, one entry per CDR3 protein. The table includes about 530,000 distinct CDR3 sequences, around 11% detected once. The CDR3 contains 11 residues. Germline V lookup: CDR1 SQVTM, CDR2 ANQGSEA. Trimming took 4 bases from V and 6 from J, leaving 7 bases between them. Findings of the study overall: Each seasonal influenza vaccination, the authors suggested, recruits few new T cells.

In regard to this clonotype: Its antigen remains unknown.

The sequencing used PBMCs from blood, collected on the day of vaccination. This receptor was obtained from a man aged 45-65 years who received an inactivated influenza vaccine. The chain joins TRBV29-1 to TRBJ2-1, with D perhaps TRBD1 (6 bases). CDR3 loop: CSVGTVNEQFF. Written as DNA, the CDR3 is TGCAGCGTTGGGACAGTCAATGAGCAGTTCTTC.